The rows below give T cell receptor beta chains drawn from one sample of a study of beta chain features in type 1 diabetes. The assay was immunoSEQ multiplex PCR, and TCRdb's table has in-frame clones only and misses some. The sample consists of just over 600,000 clones, 15% to 18% of them appearing once. The sequenced sample consisted of naive CD4+ T cells from blood. Receptors originate from a man aged 18 to 30 in good health. CDR3s leave out the opening cysteine and the closing phenylalanine or tryptophan. D genes are given only for firm matches.

d_call j_call v_call cdr3_aa
TRBD1 TRBJ2-7 TRBV7-2 ASSFYGTGVEQY
NA TRBJ1-2 TRBV27 ASSSFGGDYGYT
NA TRBJ2-7 TRBV27 ASTLPYEQY
TRBD1 TRBJ1-2 TRBV5-4 ASSLTLTGMVVYGYT
NA TRBJ1-5 TRBV5-4 ATTQQGTSQPQH
TRBD2 TRBJ2-3 TRBV5-1 ASSLAEAGGRFGTDTQY
NA TRBJ2-3 TRBV18 ASSPLGGRTDTQY
NA TRBJ2-7 TRBV7-9 ASSRGEQY
TRBD1 TRBJ2-3 TRBV5-1 ASSLTGQGAPRTDTQY
NA TRBJ1-1 TRBV5-1 ASSLASASRMNTEAF
NA TRBJ2-4 TRBV7-9 ASSLDSRVGVLAKNIQY
NA TRBJ1-1 TRBV10-3 AITLTGTNEAF
TRBD2 TRBJ2-3 TRBV29-1 RLHRASGITDTQY